This T cell receptor beta chain was identified during a study of blood T cell repertoires in COVID-19. V lost 3 bases, J lost 8 bases, and 12 bases stayed unmatched. The CDR3 is made up of 15 amino acids. Germline CDR1 is SGHRS and CDR2 is YFSETQ. Per the study methods: Estimated nucleated cell counts came from reference gene primer amplification. TCRdb keeps only in-frame clones here, not all; method: immunoSEQ multiplex PCR. V and J calls and clone size are given by that table; D and trimming were obtained from the DNA. The sample includes roughly 230,000 clones, almost 85% seen only once; the top ten take 4%.

The receptor's source is a man aged 50 to 60 with acute or convalescent COVID-19. The chain uses TRBV5-1 and TRBJ1-2, with 8 bases matching TRBD1. Sequences were obtained from peripheral blood. The CDR3 DNA follows: TGCGCCAGCAGCTCGGAGGGAGACAGGGGTTGGGGCTACACCTTC. Translation: CASSSEGDRGWGYTF.